This T cell receptor beta chain was recovered during a study of T cell clonotyping in hematopoietic cell transplantation. Findings and caveats of the study: Graft donor and pretransplant recipient Inverse Simpson Index values predicted broader posttransplant TCR diversity. At the given depth, recipient repertoires were over 97% de novo clonotypes. Pathologically expanded recipient clonotypes increased progressively from day 30 to day 180 as diversity fell.

Generated by immunoSEQ multiplex PCR, the TCRdb table keeps only in-frame clones and is missing some. The data hold about 36,000 clones, with over 85% observed a single time. With regard to this clone: Its antigen is not known.

Between the trimmed V and J ends, which lost 6 bases and 0 bases, there was a span of 11 bases. In germline, CDR1 is MDHEN, CDR2 SYDVKM. This CDR3 contains 14 residues. Time point in this sample: recipient sample about 28 days before transplant, after cytoreduction. The gene calls are TRBV28 and TRBJ1-1; D call uncertain. The sequence came from a man in his forties with chronic myeloid leukemia. Some clones in this sample may be carry-over from other donors' samples. This specimen consisted of peripheral blood mononuclear cells, obtained before stem cell transplant. CDR3 in amino acids: CASSPPRLNTEAFF. The CDR3 DNA is TGTGCCAGCAGCCCCCCGAGATTGAACACTGAAGCTTTCTTT.